This T cell receptor beta chain was identified during a study of blood T cell repertoires in COVID-19 (TCRdb year 2020). With regard to the full study: The collaborator samples originated in the United States, Italy and Spain and spanned the acute and convalescent phases of COVID-19. The material from the prospective study consisted of cDNA or gDNA derived from T cells, B-cell-depleted T cells, or PBMCs. The dataset comprised deeply sampled blood TCRbeta repertoires from subjects exposed to, actively infected with, or recovered from COVID-19. The repertoires were released in a freely available public database intended as a resource for research on the immune response to SARS-CoV-2. Samples were obtained from the ongoing ImmuneRACE study (first 160 participants) and from some 1,200 subjects provided by 6 global collaborators. A de-identified subject ID, COVID-19 status, age in years and sex were almost always included in the sample metadata. HLA class I and class II types, where available, came from metadata supplied by the sample provider rather than from assay-based typing.

The immunoSEQ Assay, a bias-controlled multiplex PCR, was used to amplify TCRbeta CDR3 regions from genomic DNA. The study's processing was this. Nucleated cell counts per sample were estimated from amplification of reference gene primers within the assay. To quantify the absolute abundance of each unique TCRbeta CDR3 rearrangement, sequence reads were collapsed and filtered. Productive Simpson clonality was computed per sample as the square root of Simpson's diversity index over productive rearrangements. The table comes from immuneACCESS by way of TCRdb, which keeps in-frame sequences with V and J called. Part of the clones is missing from these tables; in studies checked, under half for an unresolved V gene and the rest for unknown reasons. Clone size and the V and J calls come from that table; the DNA yielded D and trimming. Here the sample has about 340,000 clones; around 80% occur a single time. 2.5% to 3% of the sample is in the top ten clones.

Of note for this clone: The antigen it recognizes is unknown. Nothing much larger sits one base from this clone, and base qualities are not available.

Overall study results and their limits: The amount of clinical and demographic metadata varied by source and participant and was provided uncurated.

In the germline V gene, CDR1 corresponds to SGHTA and CDR2 to FQGTGA. Spanning cysteine to phenylalanine, the CDR3 consists of 15 amino acids. Of the read, only the CDR3 DNA is kept; its 45 bases are in frame from base 1. V is cut by 5 bases and J by 4 bases, and the space between the germline ends is 18 bases. The collaborating institutions used their own protocols to collect whole blood in K2EDTA tubes. Collaborator samples were shipped for TCRbeta analysis as frozen whole blood, isolated PBMCs, or DNA extracted from either sample type. The TCR was taken from a young man with active or convalescent COVID-19. The sample taken for sequencing was peripheral blood. The sequence links TRBV7-3 to TRBJ2-7; the D region possibly corresponds to TRBD1 (5 bases align). The CDR3 has the sequence CASSPQGAGQYEQYF. The DNA sequence is TGTGCCAGCAGCCCCCAGGGCGCAGGGCAGTACGAGCAGTACTTC.